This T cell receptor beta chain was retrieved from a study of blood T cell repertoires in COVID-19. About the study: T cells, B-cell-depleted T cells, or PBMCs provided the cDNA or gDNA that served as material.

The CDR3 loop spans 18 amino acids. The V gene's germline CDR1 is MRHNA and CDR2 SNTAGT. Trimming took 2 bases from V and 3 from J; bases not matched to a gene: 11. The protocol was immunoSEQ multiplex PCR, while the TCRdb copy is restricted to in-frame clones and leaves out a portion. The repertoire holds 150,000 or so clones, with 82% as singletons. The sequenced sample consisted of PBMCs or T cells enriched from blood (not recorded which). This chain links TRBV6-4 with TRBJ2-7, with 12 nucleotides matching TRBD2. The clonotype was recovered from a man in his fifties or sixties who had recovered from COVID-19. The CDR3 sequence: CASSDVASGRVGVYEQYF. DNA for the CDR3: TGTGCCAGCAGTGACGTAGCTAGCGGGAGGGTGGGGGTCTACGAGCAGTACTTC.